The rows below give T cell receptor beta chains drawn from one sample of a study of T cell changes during pregnancy in multiple sclerosis. Clones were read by immunoSEQ multiplex PCR, and TCRdb kept only the in-frame ones, dropping some. The sample has over 55,000 clones; 85% to 95% are singletons. Sequencing was performed on CD8+ T cells from peripheral blood mononuclear cells, taken in the third trimester of pregnancy. The receptors come from a female donor with multiple sclerosis, enrolled in a pregnancy study. Each CDR3 is given with its conserved first and last residue. Each record gives: V gene, D gene, CDR3 length, J gene, CDR3 protein. D genes are given only for firm matches.

TRBV6-1,TRBD1,16,TRBJ2-7,CASSGTGLFNSYEQYF
TRBV25-1,.,11,TRBJ1-1,CASSLHTEAFF
TRBV5-1,TRBD1,14,TRBJ2-1,CASRTGGGYNEQFF
TRBV6-6,.,12,TRBJ2-7,CAGGDSSYEQYF
TRBV6-5,TRBD2,16,TRBJ2-7,CASSYHRLAGGLRQYF
TRBV9,TRBD1,15,TRBJ1-5,CASSGTGYWNQPQHF
TRBV2,.,15,TRBJ1-6,CASSVRGGIYSPLHF
TRBV27,.,16,TRBJ2-3,CASSLSRESSTDTQYF
TRBV28,.,16,TRBJ2-2,CASSLPSRSNTGELFF
TRBV23-1,.,15,TRBJ2-7,CASSQSARGDNEQYF
TRBV27,.,15,TRBJ2-1,CASSLVTGRGNEQFF
TRBV11-2,TRBD2,16,TRBJ2-2,CASSRLAGGGTGELFF
TRBV6-5,.,14,TRBJ2-2,CASSYSQGTGELFF
TRBV13,TRBD2,16,TRBJ2-1,CASSLVAGEGYNEQFF
TRBV27,TRBD1,15,TRBJ2-7,CASSLGTGDWDEQYF
TRBV5-6,.,16,TRBJ2-2,CASSLALQGATGELFF
TRBV7-2,.,14,TRBJ2-7,CASSLIRSSYEQYF
TRBV27,TRBD1,18,TRBJ1-2,CASSPQNRQGDWDYGYTF
TRBV4-3,TRBD1,15,TRBJ1-5,CASSQDTTGNQPQHF
TRBV5-1,.,12,TRBJ2-1,CASSLAAGEQFF
TRBV28,.,15,TRBJ2-1,CASSLYGTAYNEQFF
TRBV30,.,13,TRBJ2-1,CAWSVEQVNEQFF
TRBV6-5,.,14,TRBJ2-7,CASSYESGGGEQYF
TRBV7-9,TRBD2,16,TRBJ2-1,CASSRGLVNFHNEQFF
TRBV5-1,.,13,TRBJ2-7,CASSLQENYEQYF
TRBV5-4,.,11,TRBJ2-1,CASSQLDEQFF
TRBV27,.,15,TRBJ2-7,CASSLLWTDLYEQYF
TRBV9,TRBD2,16,TRBJ2-7,CASSPYGLAGSYEQYF
TRBV30,TRBD2,14,TRBJ2-3,CAWTTSGFTDTQYF
TRBV28,.,16,TRBJ1-4,CASSLPTGKEDEKLFF
TRBV28,.,16,TRBJ2-1,CASSALDSRSYNEQFF
TRBV27,TRBD2,14,TRBJ2-7,CASIPSGSSYEQYF
TRBV6-1,TRBD1,17,TRBJ1-2,CASSARDRGFTFYGYTF
TRBV9,.,13,TRBJ1-1,CASSVNEATEAFF
TRBV19,TRBD2,16,TRBJ2-3,CASRGSLAEPADTQYF
TRBV13,TRBD1,15,TRBJ2-2,CASSFFGTAPGELFF
TRBV19,TRBD2,16,TRBJ2-1,CASSIVAGATYNEQFF
TRBV28,.,12,TRBJ2-3,CASTPPRGTQYF
TRBV6-5,TRBD1,15,TRBJ2-3,CASSYWDRGLDTQYF
TRBV4-1,TRBD2,16,TRBJ2-7,CASSQEEGLAGVEQYF
TRBV6-5,TRBD1,15,TRBJ2-1,CASSSGTGPYNEQFF
TRBV15,TRBD1,13,TRBJ2-5,CATRRQGQETQYF
TRBV7-9,.,17,TRBJ2-4,CASSLGESGYAKNIQYF
TRBV7-2,.,16,TRBJ1-1,CASSLGVAGGGTEAFF
TRBV28,.,13,TRBJ1-2,CASSFETEYGYTF
TRBV12-5,.,12,TRBJ1-5,CASGLVAVPQHF
TRBV7-2,TRBD1,16,TRBJ2-1,CASSYLTGEAYNEQFF
TRBV27,TRBD1,14,TRBJ2-2,CASIDRGRTGELFF
TRBV5-6,TRBD1,16,TRBJ2-7,CASSLGGQGRTYEQYF
TRBV28,TRBD1,12,TRBJ1-5,CASNRGLQPQHF
TRBV7-6,TRBD1,14,TRBJ1-5,CASSLGDSHQPQHF
TRBV27,.,15,TRBJ1-2,CASSLTETGGYGYTF
TRBV7-9,.,16,TRBJ2-5,CASSVPSGFVEETQYF
TRBV30,.,14,TRBJ2-5,CAWNLGTVMETQYF
TRBV7-6,TRBD1,15,TRBJ1-1,CASSSPGQGFNEAFF